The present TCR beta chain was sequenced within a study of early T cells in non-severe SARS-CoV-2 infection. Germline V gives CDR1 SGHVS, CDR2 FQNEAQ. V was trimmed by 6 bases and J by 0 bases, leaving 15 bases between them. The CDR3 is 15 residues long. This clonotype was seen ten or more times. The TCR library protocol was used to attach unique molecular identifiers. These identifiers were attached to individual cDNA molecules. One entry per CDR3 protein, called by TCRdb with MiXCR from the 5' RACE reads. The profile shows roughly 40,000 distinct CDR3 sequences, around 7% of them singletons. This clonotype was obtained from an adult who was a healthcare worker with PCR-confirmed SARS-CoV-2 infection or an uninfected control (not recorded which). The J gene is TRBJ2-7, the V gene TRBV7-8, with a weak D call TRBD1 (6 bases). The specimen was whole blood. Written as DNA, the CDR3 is TGTGCCAGCAGGCTCCGGGACACCAGCTCCTACGAGCAGTACTTC. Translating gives CASRLRDTSSYEQYF.